This section outlines one T cell receptor beta chain sequence together with its context. The sample originates from a study of blood T cell repertoires in COVID-19. CDR1 and CDR2 from the germline V gene are ENHRY and SYGVKD. V was shortened by 5 bases and J by 5 bases, with 6 bases between the two germline ends. The CDR3 is 11 residues long. Original handling: Reference gene primer amplification in the assay estimated nucleated cell counts. Sequenced by immunoSEQ multiplex PCR; TCRdb stores in-frame clones only, minus some. Clone size and the V and J calls come from that table; the DNA yielded D and trimming. The sample shows roughly 290,000 clones, roughly 86% of them seen only once.

This clonotype originated in a woman in her twenties or thirties who had recovered from COVID-19. The sequenced sample consisted of peripheral blood. V gene TRBV10-3 combines with J gene TRBJ1-1; weak D call: TRBD1 (5 bases). The CDR3 DNA reads TGTGCCATCAGTTCAGGGACTGAAGCTTTCTTT. It is translated as CAISSGTEAFF.